The clone carrying this TCR beta chain was picked up many times. Its antigen is unknown. The V end was cut by 4 bases, the J end by 3 bases, with 13 bases between. This CDR3 has 16 amino acids. CDR1 is KGHSH and CDR2 is LQKENI in the germline V gene. Using RNA template, CDR3s of TCR alpha and beta were amplified with iRepertoire arm-PCR. Input was roughly 95-450 ng of tissue mRNA or PBMC total RNA. TCRdb used MiXCR to reprocess the multiplex PCR reads, holding one entry per CDR3 protein. The sample consists of more than 95,000 distinct CDR3 sequences, roughly 20% of them appearing once. This specimen comes from a study of glioma-infiltrating T cells. Study findings and constraints: Very few CDR3 sequences were shared between tissue and blood. Non-neoplastic patients had below-expected tissue-blood divergence, while all gliomas exceeded expectation.

This rearrangement joins TRBV18 to TRBJ2-6, with D perhaps TRBD2 (5 bases). Sequencing was performed on glioma tissue, nonneoplastic brain tissue, or PBMCs (not recorded which). The TCR sequence derives from a human donor with low-grade glioma or glioblastoma, undergoing nonglioma brain surgery, or in good health (not recorded which). CDR3 in DNA: TGTGCCAGCTCACGGAGAGAGGGTTATGGGGCCAACGTCCTGACTTTC. Its translation: CASSRREGYGANVLTF.